Shown below are 14 T cell receptor beta chains from a single sample sequenced in a study of T-cell memory formation after mild COVID-19. In TCRdb, the 5' RACE reads were re-called with MiXCR into one record per CDR3 protein. Here the sample spans 85,000 to 120,000 distinct CDR3 sequences, around 15% being singletons. The sequenced sample consisted of PBMCs or a T cell subset sorted from them (not recorded which). The receptors come from an adult woman who had mild COVID-19 (a few samples of this study predate the infection). Cell type and time point are not known.

This clonotype was seen repeatedly, ten times or more. This chain uses TRBV24-1 with TRBJ2-7; 8 nucleotides agree with TRBD1. V trimming: 4 bases; J trimming: 6 bases; junction bases outside the gene matches: 4. The CDR3 runs 13 residues. Germline CDR1 KGHDR, CDR2 SFDVKD. The CDR3 loop reads CATSDRQGSEQYF. DNA for the CDR3: TGTGCCACCAGTGACCGACAGGGGAGCGAGCAGTACTTC.

This clonotype turned up a few times. The chain has TRBV6-5 and TRBJ2-7; 7 bases fit TRBD1. CDR1 and CDR2 (germline): MNHEY, SVGAGI. Unmatched junction bases numbered 15, after V lost 10 bases and J lost 3 bases. The CDR3 has 15 residues. CDR3 sequence: CATSPLWGQIYEQYF. The CDR3 nucleotides are TGTGCCACCTCGCCCTTGTGGGGACAGATCTACGAGCAGTACTTC.

This sequence joins TRBV12-3 or TRBV12-4 and TRBJ1-1; no definite D call. Trimming removed 5 bases from V and 5 bases from J, with 18 bases in between. The CDR3 is 15 residues long. The CDR3 DNA reads TGTGCCAGCAGTCCAGTCACCCCGAGGTGGACTGAAGCTTTCTTT. Translated, it gives CASSPVTPRWTEAFF.

This chain connects TRBV6-5 to TRBJ2-7; the D is unclear. The germline V gene has CDR1 MNHEY and CDR2 SVGAGI. Trimming pared 2 bases from V and 7 bases from J, leaving 18 bases between. The CDR3 loop spans 15 amino acids. The CDR3 DNA sequence: TGTGCCAGCAGTTACGGGTTAGCCCCTCCGAGGGAGCAGTACTTC. It specifies CASSYGLAPPREQYF.

A few counts support this clonotype. The V gene is TRBV3-1, the J gene TRBJ2-1; either TRBD1 or TRBD2 may supply D (6 bases each). With 1 base removed from V and 4 bases from J, the gap between germline ends came to 11 bases. The CDR3 has 15 residues. Germline V gene sequence: CDR1 LGHDT, CDR2 YNNKEL (reference sequence). The CDR3 region is CASSQAQGTYNEQFF. As DNA, the CDR3 is TGTGCCAGCAGCCAAGCGCAGGGGACTTACAATGAGCAGTTCTTC.

The V gene is TRBV6-6, the J gene TRBJ1-3, with D tentatively TRBD1 (6 bases). CDR3 length equals 18 residues. Germline V CDR1 and CDR2: MNHNY, SVGAGI (reference sequence). V was trimmed by 8 bases and J by 0 bases, leaving 23 bases between them. The CDR3 protein is CASRRGSGTILSGNTIYF. The CDR3 coding sequence is TGTGCCAGCCGGCGTGGATCCGGGACAATACTCTCTGGAAACACCATATATTTT.

V is TRBV5-1 and J is TRBJ2-3; 7 positions agree with TRBD2. The CDR3 has 15 residues. The germline V gene encodes CDR1 SGHRS and CDR2 YFSETQ. Trimming removed 4 bases from V and 3 bases from J; junction bases left unmatched: 8. CDR3 sequence: CASSRAGAPTDTQYF. For the CDR3, the DNA is TGCGCCAGCAGCCGCGCGGGAGCACCAACAGATACGCAGTATTTT.

This clonotype has only a few counts. The rearrangement uses TRBV20-1 and TRBJ1-5; 8 bases are a match to TRBD1. Trimming removed 6 bases from V and 6 bases from J; junction bases left unmatched: 10. CDR3 length: 14 amino acids. Germline CDR1 reads DFQATT; CDR2 reads SNEGSKA (reference sequence). In DNA form, the CDR3 reads TGCAGTGCAAAGACAGGGGAGGGAAGTCAGCCCCAGCATTTT. This encodes CSAKTGEGSQPQHF.

The chain carries TRBV6-5 and TRBJ1-5, with 7 bases identical to TRBD1. The junction had 11 bases not matched to a gene; V was cut back by 6 bases and J by 6 bases. This CDR3 region has 15 residues. The germline V gene has CDR1 MNHEY and CDR2 SVGAGI. CDR3 amino acids: CASSLRTGTSQPQHF. CDR3 nucleotides: TGTGCCAGCAGCCTCCGGACAGGTACGAGTCAGCCCCAGCATTTT.

This clonotype has a handful of counts. V gene TRBV4-1 combines with J gene TRBJ2-1; 12 bases line up with TRBD1. After removal of 10 bases from V and 4 bases from J, the junction contained 8 bases not matched to a gene. The germline V gene has CDR1 MGHRA and CDR2 YSYEKL. This CDR3 is built from 15 residues. The CDR3 loop is CAIGRGQGAYNEQFF. The CDR3 nucleotides are TGCGCCATCGGCCGGGGACAGGGGGCTTACAATGAGCAGTTCTTC.

The chain joins TRBV7-9 to TRBJ2-4; D not certain. The CDR3 runs to 14 residues. The V and J ends lost 5 bases and 10 bases respectively, with 18 bases between them. Germline V gene sequence: CDR1 SEHNR, CDR2 FQNEAQ (reference sequence). CDR3 DNA sequence: TGTGCCAGCAGCAAGTGGGCAGGCCTAGGGATTCAGTACTTC. This translates into CASSKWAGLGIQYF.

The rearrangement uses TRBV7-6 and TRBJ1-1; D might be TRBD1 (5 bases). CDR1 is SGHVS, CDR2 FNYEAQ, per germline. This CDR3 is built from 14 residues. V lost 8 bases to trimming and J lost 2 bases, with 15 bases between them. The CDR3 reads CASSPGPINTEAFF. DNA for the CDR3: TGTGCCAGCTCCCCGGGACCGATAAACACTGAAGCTTTCTTT. Together with reference TRBV7-6 and TRBJ1-1, the CDR3 gives the full variable domain: GAGVSQSPRYKVTKRGQDVALRCDPISGHVSLYWYRQALGQGPEFLTYFNYEAQQDKSGLPNDRFSAERPEGSISTLTIQRTEQRDSAMYRCASSPGPINTEAFFGQGTRLTVV.

This clonotype showed up just a few times. This sequence joins TRBV12-3 or TRBV12-4 and TRBJ1-2, with D possibly TRBD1 on 6 matching bases. The ends were cut back, 2 bases at V and 7 bases at J, with 17 bases in the middle. The CDR3 totals 15 residues. The DNA for the CDR3 is TGTGCCAGCAGTTTAAGAAGGGGGGGCGAAGTTGGCTACACCTTC. It specifies CASSLRRGGEVGYTF.

With regard to this clonotype: One end of the junction does not line up with germline, which may come from a read error. The chain joins TRBV10-2 to TRBJ1-5; D ambiguous. This CDR3 region has 12 residues. Germline-derived CDR1 and CDR2 are WSHSY and SAAADI. The CDR3 DNA is TGCGCCAGTAGTGAATACAATCAGCCCCAGCATTTT. Its translation: CASSEYNQPQHF.